This TCR beta chain was observed in a study of shared clonotypes between healthy human individuals. This CDR3 contains 16 residues. V shed 3 bases and J shed 1 base, with 16 bases lying between them. Germline V gives CDR1 MDHEN, CDR2 SYDVKM. Terminally differentiated effector memory CD45RA+ cells were excluded from the naive CD8 cells, which were CD45RO-negative and positively selected for CCR7. Assay: immunoSEQ multiplex PCR; the TCRdb copy retains only in-frame clones and omits some. The sample includes roughly 810,000 clones, 96% of them seen just once. The rearrangement uses TRBV28 and TRBJ2-7, with a possible D match to TRBD1 (5 bases). This receptor was identified in a man younger than 45 in good health. Material for sequencing was naive CD8+ T cells sorted from blood. CDR3 sequence reads: CASSFFLQGMSYEQYF. In nucleotides, the CDR3 is TGTGCCAGCAGTTTCTTTCTCCAGGGAATGTCCTACGAGCAGTACTTC.